This TCR beta chain was recovered during a study of graft-versus-host responses after intestinal transplantation. Germline CDR1 and CDR2: SEHNR and FQNEAQ (reference sequence). The V gene end was trimmed by 5 bases and the J gene end by 2 bases; junction bases not matched to a gene: 11. This CDR3 has 16 amino acids. Notes on this clone: The antigen is not known.

Here immunoSEQ multiplex PCR was the method, and the copy in TCRdb shows in-frame clones only, minus some. The sample lists 100,000 or so clones, more than 85% seen once, with 1.5% to 2.5% in the top ten. The sequences come from unstimulated CD8+ T cells sorted from spleen or lymph node cells, collected before intestinal transplant. This chain joins TRBV7-9 and TRBJ2-7, with 8 bases lining up with TRBD2. This receptor was obtained from a human donor who received an intestinal transplant. The CDR3 sequence: CASSPSLRGEPYEQYF. CDR3 coding DNA: TGTGCCAGCAGCCCATCTTTGCGGGGGGAGCCCTACGAGCAGTACTTC. Looking up the rest from reference TRBV7-9 and TRBJ2-7 gives the full variable domain: DTGVSQNPRHKITKRGQNVTFRCDPISEHNRLYWYRQTLGQGPEFLTYFQNEAQLEKSRLLSDRFSAERPKGSFSTLEIQRTEQGDSAMYLCASSPSLRGEPYEQYFGPGTRLTVT.